Below, 4 T cell receptor beta chains from the same sample are listed, as sequenced in a study of blood T cell repertoires in COVID-19. Assay: immunoSEQ multiplex PCR; the TCRdb copy retains only in-frame clones and omits some. Seen here are about 83,000 clones, 90% observed once, and the top ten hold 16%. The source material was peripheral blood. The receptors were gathered from a woman of 80 years or more with active or convalescent COVID-19.

The chain recombines TRBV7-6 with TRBJ1-1, with 9 bases identical to TRBD1. Germline CDR1 reads SGHVS; CDR2 reads FNYEAQ. CDR3 length: 18 residues. J was trimmed by 1 base and V by 5 bases; bases with no gene match: 14. DNA for the CDR3: TGTGCCAGCAGCCCCGCGGCCCGGGACAGGGTTCAGAACACTGAAGCTTTCTTT. Its translation is CASSPAARDRVQNTEAFF. Together with reference TRBV7-6 and TRBJ1-1, the CDR3 gives the full variable domain: GAGVSQSPRYKVTKRGQDVALRCDPISGHVSLYWYRQALGQGPEFLTYFNYEAQQDKSGLPNDRFSAERPEGSISTLTIQRTEQRDSAMYRCASSPAARDRVQNTEAFFGQGTRLTVV.

The chain is built from TRBV9 and TRBJ1-2, with a tentative D call TRBD1 (5 bases). The V end was cut by 0 bases, the J end by 8 bases, with 17 bases between. The CDR3 runs 15 residues. Germline V gene lookup returns CDR1 SGDLS and CDR2 YYNGEE. The CDR3 loop reads CASSVGEGRVSGYTF. CDR3 in DNA: TGTGCCAGCAGCGTAGGGGAGGGGAGGGTTTCGGGCTACACCTTC.

This chain joins TRBV7-3 and TRBJ2-1; D remains ambiguous. The germline V and J ends were trimmed by 3 bases and 3 bases, with 12 bases remaining between them. This CDR3 is 15 amino acids long. CDR1 is SGHTA and CDR2 is FQGTGA in the germline V gene. As DNA, the CDR3 is TGTGCCAGCAGCTTTGGAGACTCGATCTACAATGAGCAGTTCTTC. Its translation: CASSFGDSIYNEQFF.

This rearrangement joins TRBV18 to TRBJ1-1; TRBD1 agrees at 7 bases. The V and J ends lost 5 bases and 11 bases, in that order; junction bases with no gene match: 8. This CDR3 spans 12 amino acids. CDR1 is KGHSH and CDR2 is LQKENI in the germline V gene. The CDR3 coding sequence is TGTGCCAGCTCATATGACAGGGTTCATGCTTTCTTT. It translates to CASSYDRVHAFF.